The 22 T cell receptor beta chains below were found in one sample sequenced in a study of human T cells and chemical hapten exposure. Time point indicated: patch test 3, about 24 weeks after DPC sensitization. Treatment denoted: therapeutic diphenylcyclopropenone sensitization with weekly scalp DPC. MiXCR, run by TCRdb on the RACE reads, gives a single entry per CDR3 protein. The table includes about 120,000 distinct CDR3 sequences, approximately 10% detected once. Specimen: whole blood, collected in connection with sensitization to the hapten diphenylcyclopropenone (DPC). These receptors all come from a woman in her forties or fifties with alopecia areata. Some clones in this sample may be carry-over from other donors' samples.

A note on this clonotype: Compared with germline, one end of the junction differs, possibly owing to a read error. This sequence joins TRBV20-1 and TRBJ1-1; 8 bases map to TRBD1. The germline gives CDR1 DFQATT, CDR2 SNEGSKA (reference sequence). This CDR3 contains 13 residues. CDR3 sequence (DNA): TGCAGTGCCAGACGGACAGGGAACGCTGAAGCTTTCTTT. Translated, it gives CSARRTGNAEAFF.

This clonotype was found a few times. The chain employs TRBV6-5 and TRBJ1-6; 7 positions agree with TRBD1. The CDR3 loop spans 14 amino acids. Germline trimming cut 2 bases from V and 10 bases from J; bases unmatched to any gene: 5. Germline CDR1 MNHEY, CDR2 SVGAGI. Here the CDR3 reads CASSYTRGQSPLHF. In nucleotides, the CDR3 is TGTGCCAGCAGTTACACGAGGGGGCAATCACCCCTCCACTTT.

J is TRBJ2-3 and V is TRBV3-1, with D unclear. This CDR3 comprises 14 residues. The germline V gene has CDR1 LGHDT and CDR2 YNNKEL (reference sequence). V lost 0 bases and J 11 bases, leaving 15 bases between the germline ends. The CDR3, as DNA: TGTGCCAGCAGCCAAGATTCGTTCATGAGTGAGCAGTATTTT. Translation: CASSQDSFMSEQYF.

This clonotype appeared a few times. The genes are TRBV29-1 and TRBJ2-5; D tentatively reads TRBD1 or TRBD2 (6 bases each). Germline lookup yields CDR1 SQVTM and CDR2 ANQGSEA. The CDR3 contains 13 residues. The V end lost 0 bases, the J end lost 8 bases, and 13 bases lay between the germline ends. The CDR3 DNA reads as TGCAGCGTTGAAGATAAGGGGGGATATACCCAGTACTTC. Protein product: CSVEDKGGYTQYF.

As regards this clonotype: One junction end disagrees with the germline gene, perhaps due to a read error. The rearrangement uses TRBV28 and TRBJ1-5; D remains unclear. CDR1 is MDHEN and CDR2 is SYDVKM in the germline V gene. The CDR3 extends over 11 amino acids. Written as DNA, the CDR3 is TGTGCCAGCAGTTTCAATCAGCTCCAGCATTTT. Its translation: CASSFNQLQHF.

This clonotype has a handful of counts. CDR3 region: CASSVGAENYGYTF. The CDR3 nucleotides read TGTGCCAGCAGCGTAGGGGCAGAGAACTATGGCTACACCTTC. The chain recombines TRBV9 with TRBJ1-2; D gene unclear. The CDR3 is 14 amino acids. Deletions cut 0 bases from V and 2 bases from J, with 8 bases between. Germline CDR1 reads SGDLS; CDR2 reads YYNGEE.

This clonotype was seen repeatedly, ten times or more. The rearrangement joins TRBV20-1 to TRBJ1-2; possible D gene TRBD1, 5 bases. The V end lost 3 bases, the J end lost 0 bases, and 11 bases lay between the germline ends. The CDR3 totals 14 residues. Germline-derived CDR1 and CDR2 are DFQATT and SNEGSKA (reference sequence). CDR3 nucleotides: TGCAGTGCTAGCGCACAGGATACTAACTATGGCTACACCTTC. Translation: CSASAQDTNYGYTF.

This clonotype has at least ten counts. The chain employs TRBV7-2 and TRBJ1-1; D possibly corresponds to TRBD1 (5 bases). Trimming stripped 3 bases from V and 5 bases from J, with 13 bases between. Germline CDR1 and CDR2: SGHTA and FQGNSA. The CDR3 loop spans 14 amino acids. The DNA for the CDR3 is TGTGCCAGCAGCTTGTTAATAAGGGGAACTGAAGCTTTCTTT. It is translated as CASSLLIRGTEAFF. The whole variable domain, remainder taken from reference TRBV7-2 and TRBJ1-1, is GAGVSQSPSNKVTEKGKDVELRCDPISGHTALYWYRQSLGQGLEFLIYFQGNSAPDKSGLPSDRFSAERTGGSVSTLTIQRTQQEDSAVYLCASSLLIRGTEAFFGQGTRLTVV.

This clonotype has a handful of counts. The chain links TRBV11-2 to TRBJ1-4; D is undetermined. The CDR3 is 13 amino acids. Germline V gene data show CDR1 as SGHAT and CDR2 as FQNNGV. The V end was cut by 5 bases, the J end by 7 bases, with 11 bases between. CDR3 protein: CASSPSRSEKLFF. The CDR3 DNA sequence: TGTGCCAGCAGCCCCAGTAGGAGTGAAAAACTGTTTTTT.

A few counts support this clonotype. The CDR3 DNA is TGTGCCAGCCGGGTGCCCGGGAGCTTAGACATTCAGTACTTC. As protein: CASRVPGSLDIQYF. The V gene is TRBV28, the J gene TRBJ2-4; tentatively, D is TRBD2 (6 bases). This CDR3 spans 14 amino acids. Germline V lookup: CDR1 MDHEN, CDR2 SYDVKM. V was pared by 8 bases and J by 8 bases, with 19 bases between. The variable domain in full, completed from reference TRBV28 and TRBJ2-4, reads DVKVTQSSRYLVKRTGEKVFLECVQDMDHENMFWYRQDPGLGLRLIYFSYDVKMKEKGDIPEGYSVSREKKERFSLILESASTNQTSMYLCASRVPGSLDIQYFGAGTRLSVL.

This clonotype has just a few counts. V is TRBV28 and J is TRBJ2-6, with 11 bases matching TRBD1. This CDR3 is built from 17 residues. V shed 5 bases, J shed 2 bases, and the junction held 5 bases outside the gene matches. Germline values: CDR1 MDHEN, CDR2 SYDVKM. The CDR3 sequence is CASSRDRGSPGANVLTF. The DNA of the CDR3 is TGTGCCAGCAGTCGGGACAGGGGGTCCCCTGGGGCCAACGTCCTGACTTTC.

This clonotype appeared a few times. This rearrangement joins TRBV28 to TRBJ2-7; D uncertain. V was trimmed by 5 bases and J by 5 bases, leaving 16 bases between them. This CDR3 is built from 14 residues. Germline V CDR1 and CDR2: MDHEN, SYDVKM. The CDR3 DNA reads TGTGCCAGCAGTGCCCGGACGGCCCCCGACGAGCAGTACTTC. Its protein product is CASSARTAPDEQYF. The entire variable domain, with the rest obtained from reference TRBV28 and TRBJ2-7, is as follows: DVKVTQSSRYLVKRTGEKVFLECVQDMDHENMFWYRQDPGLGLRLIYFSYDVKMKEKGDIPEGYSVSREKKERFSLILESASTNQTSMYLCASSARTAPDEQYFGPGTRLTVT.

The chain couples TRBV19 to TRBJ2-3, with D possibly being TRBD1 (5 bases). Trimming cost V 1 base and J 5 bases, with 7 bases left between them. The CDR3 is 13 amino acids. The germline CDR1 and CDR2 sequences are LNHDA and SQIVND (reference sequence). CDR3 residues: CASSIGRGDTQYF. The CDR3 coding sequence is TGTGCCAGTAGTATAGGAAGGGGAGATACGCAGTATTTT.

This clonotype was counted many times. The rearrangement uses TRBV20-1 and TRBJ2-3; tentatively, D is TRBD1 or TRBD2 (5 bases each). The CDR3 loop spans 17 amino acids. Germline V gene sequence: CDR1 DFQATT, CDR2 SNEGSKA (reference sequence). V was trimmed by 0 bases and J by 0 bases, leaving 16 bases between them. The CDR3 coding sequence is TGCAGTGCTAGAGATCAAGGTTGGGGGATTAGCACAGATACGCAGTATTTT. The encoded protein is CSARDQGWGISTDTQYF.

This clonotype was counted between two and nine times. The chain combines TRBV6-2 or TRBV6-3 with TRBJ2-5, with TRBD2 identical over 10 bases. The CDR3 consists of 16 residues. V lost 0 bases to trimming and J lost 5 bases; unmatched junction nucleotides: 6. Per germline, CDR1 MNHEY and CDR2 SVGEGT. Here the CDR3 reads CASSYSPSGSLETQYF. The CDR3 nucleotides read TGTGCCAGCAGTTACTCGCCTAGCGGGAGTCTGGAGACCCAGTACTTC.

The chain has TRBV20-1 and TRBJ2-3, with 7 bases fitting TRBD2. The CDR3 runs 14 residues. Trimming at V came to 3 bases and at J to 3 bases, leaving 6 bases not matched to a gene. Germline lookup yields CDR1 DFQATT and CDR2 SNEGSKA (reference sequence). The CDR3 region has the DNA TGCAGTGCTAGTGGGCGGGAGAGGACAGATACGCAGTATTTT. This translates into CSASGRERTDTQYF.

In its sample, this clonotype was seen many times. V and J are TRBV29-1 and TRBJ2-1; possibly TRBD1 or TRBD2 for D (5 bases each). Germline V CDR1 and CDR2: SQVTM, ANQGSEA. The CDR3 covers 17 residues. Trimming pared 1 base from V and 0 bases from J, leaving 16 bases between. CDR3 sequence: CSVEGPGTLSSYNEQFF. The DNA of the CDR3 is TGCAGCGTTGAAGGCCCCGGGACCCTGAGCTCCTACAATGAGCAGTTCTTC.

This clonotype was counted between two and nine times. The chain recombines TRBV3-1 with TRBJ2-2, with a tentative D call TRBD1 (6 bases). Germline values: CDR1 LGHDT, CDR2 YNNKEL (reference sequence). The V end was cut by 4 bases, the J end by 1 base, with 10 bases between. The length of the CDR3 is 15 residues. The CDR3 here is CASSLGQMNTGELFF. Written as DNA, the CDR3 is TGTGCCAGCAGCCTAGGACAGATGAACACCGGGGAGCTGTTTTTT.

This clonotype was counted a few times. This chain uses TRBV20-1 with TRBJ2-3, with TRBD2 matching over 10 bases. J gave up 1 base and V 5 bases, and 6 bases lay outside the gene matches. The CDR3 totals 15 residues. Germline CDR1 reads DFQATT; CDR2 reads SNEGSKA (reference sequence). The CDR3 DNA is TGCAGTGCTGTACTAGCGGGGAGACGCACAGATACGCAGTATTTT. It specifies CSAVLAGRRTDTQYF.

The CDR3 DNA is TGTGCCAGCGGGGACGCCCAAGAGACCCAGTACTTC. Translated: CASGDAQETQYF. The chain links TRBV12-3 or TRBV12-4 to TRBJ2-5; D could derive from TRBD1 or TRBD2 (5 bases each). This CDR3 comprises 12 residues. Trimming shortened V by 8 bases and J by 1 base, and 8 bases separated the two germline ends.

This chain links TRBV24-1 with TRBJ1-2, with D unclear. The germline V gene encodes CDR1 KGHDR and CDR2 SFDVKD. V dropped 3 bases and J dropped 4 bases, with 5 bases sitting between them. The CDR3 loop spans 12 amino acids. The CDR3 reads CATSDHSYGYTF. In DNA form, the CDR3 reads TGTGCCACCAGTGATCACAGCTATGGCTACACCTTC.

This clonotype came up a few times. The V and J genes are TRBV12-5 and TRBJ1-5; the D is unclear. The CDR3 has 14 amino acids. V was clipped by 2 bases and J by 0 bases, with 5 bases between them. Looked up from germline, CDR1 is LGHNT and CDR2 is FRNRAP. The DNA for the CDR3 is TGTGCTAGTGGTTTGATGTATAGCAATCAGCCCCAGCATTTT. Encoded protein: CASGLMYSNQPQHF. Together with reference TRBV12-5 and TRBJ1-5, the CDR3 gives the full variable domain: DARVTQTPRHKVTEMGQEVTMRCQPILGHNTVFWYRQTMMQGLELLAYFRNRAPLDDSGMPKDRFSAEMPDATLATLKIQPSEPRDSAVYFCASGLMYSNQPQHFGDGTRLSIL.